The 26 T cell receptor beta chains given below trace back to one sample, sequenced in a study of T cell responses to AZD1222 COVID-19 vaccine. Using immunoSEQ multiplex PCR, the repertoire was profiled, and TCRdb retains in-frame clones only, with some absent. Of more than 90,000 clones listed, around nine tenths are singletons. This specimen was peripheral blood, taken 28 days after the second AZD1222 dose. These receptor sequences come from an adult who received the AZD1222 COVID-19 vaccine.

The CDR3 spells CASSHLGTSGLRSKNIQYF. The DNA for the CDR3 is TGCGCCAGCAGCCATTTAGGGACTAGCGGCCTCAGGTCTAAAAACATTCAGTACTTC. The rearrangement joins TRBV4-1 to TRBJ2-4; 11 bases map to TRBD2. Trimming cost V 3 bases and J 4 bases; bases outside gene matches: 14. The CDR3 is made up of 19 amino acids. Germline V gives CDR1 MGHRA, CDR2 YSYEKL.

The rearrangement joins TRBV12-3 or TRBV12-4 to TRBJ2-7, with no clear D. The germline V and J ends were trimmed by 5 bases and 0 bases, with 5 bases remaining between them. The CDR3 contains 12 residues. CDR3 DNA sequence: TGTGCCAGCAGTCCCCGCTCCTACGAGCAGTACTTC. It translates to CASSPRSYEQYF.

This clone was observed a handful of times. The chain uses TRBV5-1 and TRBJ1-1, with D perhaps matching TRBD1 (5 bases). Between the trimmed V and J ends, which lost 5 bases and 4 bases, there was a span of 12 bases. CDR3 length equals 13 residues. CDR1 is SGHRS, CDR2 YFSETQ, per germline. CDR3 protein: CASRRNQGTEAFF. CDR3 sequence (DNA): TGCGCCAGCAGGAGGAATCAGGGCACTGAAGCTTTCTTT.

The chain recombines TRBV6-2 or TRBV6-3 with TRBJ2-2; no definite D call. The CDR3 totals 14 residues. Germline values: CDR1 MNHEY, CDR2 SVGEGT. V lost 2 bases and J lost 7, with 11 bases in between. The CDR3 coding sequence is TGTGCCAGCAGTTACGGTGGCAGTAACGGGGAGCTGTTTTTT. Protein sequence: CASSYGGSNGELFF.

V is TRBV7-9 and J is TRBJ1-4, with 10 bases that match TRBD1. J lost 8 bases, V lost 5 bases, and 8 bases had no gene match. CDR1 and CDR2 from the germline V gene are SEHNR and FQNEAQ (reference sequence). The CDR3 runs to 15 residues. In DNA form, the CDR3 reads TGTGCCAGCAGCCGGGGACAGGGGCTTCAGGAAAAACTGTTTTTT. Translation gives CASSRGQGLQEKLFF. Drawing the rest from reference TRBV7-9 and TRBJ1-4, the complete variable domain is DTGVSQNPRHKITKRGQNVTFRCDPISEHNRLYWYRQTLGQGPEFLTYFQNEAQLEKSRLLSDRFSAERPKGSFSTLEIQRTEQGDSAMYLCASSRGQGLQEKLFFGSGTQLSVL.

J is TRBJ1-2 and V is TRBV9, with 8 bases matching TRBD1. CDR1 is SGDLS and CDR2 is YYNGEE in the germline V gene. V lost 3 bases and J lost 7; bases outside the gene matches: 14. The CDR3 extends over 16 amino acids. CDR3 sequence: CASSGGTTDRDGGYTF. The DNA for the CDR3 is TGTGCCAGCAGCGGCGGGACAACGGACAGGGATGGTGGCTACACCTTC.

The rearrangement links TRBV19 to TRBJ2-3; D possibly corresponds to TRBD1 (5 bases). Trimming took off 5 bases at V and 2 bases at J, with 14 bases between the two ends. Germline values: CDR1 LNHDA, CDR2 SQIVND (reference sequence). The CDR3 contains 15 residues. The CDR3 DNA follows: TGTGCCAGTAGTCTAGGGGTCGTTCCCACAGATACGCAGTATTTT. Translating gives CASSLGVVPTDTQYF.

This clone was seen a handful of times. The chain uses TRBV7-3 and TRBJ2-2; the D gene could be TRBD1 or TRBD2 (5 bases each). The germline V and J ends were trimmed by 5 bases and 0 bases, with 10 bases remaining between them. Germline assignment: CDR1 SGHTA and CDR2 FQGTGA. The CDR3 loop spans 15 amino acids. CDR3 in amino acids: CASSRGVANTGELFF. The CDR3 DNA reads as TGTGCCAGCAGCCGGGGCGTGGCGAACACCGGGGAGCTGTTTTTT.

V and J are TRBV6-6 and TRBJ2-4, with 9 bases fitting TRBD1. J gave up 4 bases and V 5 bases, and 3 bases lay outside the gene matches. This CDR3 is built from 14 residues. Germline loops: CDR1 MNHNY, CDR2 SVGAGI (reference sequence). CDR3 loop: CASSPGTGKNIQYF. CDR3 in DNA: TGTGCCAGCAGTCCCGGGACAGGGAAAAACATTCAGTACTTC.

The rearrangement joins TRBV6-4 to TRBJ1-6; D unclear. Germline CDR1 reads MRHNA; CDR2 reads SNTAGT. V was cut by 2 bases and J by 7 bases, with 9 bases left in between. This CDR3 is built from 14 residues. The DNA of the CDR3 is TGTGCCAGCAGTGACCGGATGGGGAATTCACCCCTCCACTTT. Its protein is CASSDRMGNSPLHF.

The V gene is TRBV7-9, the J gene TRBJ2-7, with unresolved D. The length of the CDR3 is 13 residues. The ends were cut back, 5 bases at V and 7 bases at J, with 15 bases in the middle. Germline CDR1 reads SEHNR; CDR2 reads FQNEAQ (reference sequence). CDR3 nucleotide sequence: TGTGCCAGCAGCCACCCGGACCGGTTGGAGCAGTACTTC. Translating gives CASSHPDRLEQYF.

The chain has TRBV5-8 and TRBJ2-7; 12 positions agree with TRBD1. The ends lost 5 bases at V and 4 bases at J; junction bases unmatched: 7. The CDR3 loop spans 15 amino acids. Germline CDR1 SGHTS, CDR2 YDEGEE. The CDR3 DNA sequence: TGTGCCAGCAGTACCGGGACAGGGGGCTCATACGAGCAGTACTTC. Residues: CASSTGTGGSYEQYF.

The chain employs TRBV5-6 and TRBJ2-5, with unresolved D. The CDR3 runs to 13 residues. V lost 6 bases, J lost 6 bases, and 15 bases lay in between. Germline V gene data show CDR1 as SGHDT and CDR2 as YYEEEE. DNA for the CDR3: TGTGCCAGCAATCCCACCCCGGGCAAGACCCAGTACTTC. Translated: CASNPTPGKTQYF.

The J gene is TRBJ1-1, the V gene TRBV28; D not resolved. The V end was cut by 2 bases, the J end by 0 bases, with 10 bases between. Germline loops: CDR1 MDHEN, CDR2 SYDVKM. The CDR3 runs 15 residues. Here the CDR3 reads CASSLTGNMNTEAFF. Here the CDR3 DNA reads TGTGCCAGCAGTTTAACCGGAAACATGAACACTGAAGCTTTCTTT.

The gene calls are TRBV7-9 and TRBJ1-6; D is possibly TRBD1 (6 bases). Trimming pared 5 bases from V and 7 bases from J, leaving 9 bases between. This CDR3 has 13 amino acids. Germline-derived CDR1 and CDR2 are SEHNR and FQNEAQ (reference sequence). In DNA, the CDR3 is TGTGCCAGCAGCAACAGGGAGAATTCACCCCTCCACTTT. This codes for CASSNRENSPLHF. Using reference TRBV7-9 and TRBJ1-6 for the parts outside the CDR3, the full variable domain is DTGVSQNPRHKITKRGQNVTFRCDPISEHNRLYWYRQTLGQGPEFLTYFQNEAQLEKSRLLSDRFSAERPKGSFSTLEIQRTEQGDSAMYLCASSNRENSPLHFGNGTRLTVT.

The chain links TRBV5-1 to TRBJ1-1, with D unresolved. The CDR3 contains 15 residues. Deletions cut 4 bases from V and 1 base from J, with 14 bases between. Looked up from germline, CDR1 is SGHRS and CDR2 is YFSETQ. CDR3 coding DNA: TGCGCCAGCAGCGCCGGACCTAGGTGGAACACTGAAGCTTTCTTT. This translates into CASSAGPRWNTEAFF.

The V and J genes are TRBV28 and TRBJ1-1; maybe TRBD1 (6 bases). V gave up 6 bases and J gave up 2 bases, with 13 bases separating them. From germline, CDR1 is MDHEN and CDR2 SYDVKM. This CDR3 comprises 14 residues. The CDR3 coding sequence is TGTGCCAGCAGCATGAACAGGGATAACACTGAAGCTTTCTTT. This sequence encodes CASSMNRDNTEAFF.

This clone was counted once. In DNA form, the CDR3 reads TGTGCCAGCAGCCAAGGTATAGACCCCTCTGGAAACACCATATATTTT. Amino acids: CASSQGIDPSGNTIYF. The chain employs TRBV3-1 (or the pseudogene TRBV3-2) and TRBJ1-3; D gene uncertain. V lost 1 base, J lost 0 bases, and 10 bases lay in between. Germline V lookup: CDR1 LGHDT, CDR2 YNNKEL (reference sequence). The CDR3 contains 16 residues.

The rearrangement joins TRBV7-8 to TRBJ1-1; no definite D call. The CDR3 spans 13 residues. CDR1 is SGHVS and CDR2 is FQNEAQ in the germline V gene. V gave up 5 bases and J gave up 4 bases, with 11 bases separating them. CDR3 in amino acids: CASSRVGSTEAFF. CDR3 in DNA: TGTGCCAGCAGCCGTGTTGGGTCCACTGAAGCTTTCTTT.

The chain couples TRBV19 to TRBJ1-5; D call uncertain. The V and J ends lost 5 bases and 7 bases respectively, with 18 bases between them. The CDR3 spans 15 residues. Germline assignment: CDR1 LNHDA and CDR2 SQIVND (reference sequence). For the CDR3, the DNA is TGTGCCAGTAGTGGCAGCAACTCGAGGAGACAGCCCCAGCATTTT. Translating gives CASSGSNSRRQPQHF.

The V gene is TRBV2, the J gene TRBJ1-3; D not resolved. Germline-derived CDR1 and CDR2 are SNHLY and FYNNEI. V lost 4 bases, J lost 0 bases, and 7 bases lay in between. This CDR3 spans 14 amino acids. CDR3: CASSGGDSGNTIYF. DNA of the CDR3: TGTGCCAGCAGTGGCGGGGACTCTGGAAACACCATATATTTT.

In this sample, this clone turned up once. The chain uses TRBV5-1 and TRBJ2-1; the D gene is possibly TRBD2 (6 bases). Trimming took 0 bases from V and 9 from J, leaving 13 bases between them. The V gene's germline CDR1 is SGHRS and CDR2 YFSETQ. The CDR3 covers 14 residues. The CDR3 sequence: CASSLVDAGGEQFF. The CDR3 nucleotides are TGCGCCAGCAGCTTGGTTGACGCCGGGGGTGAGCAGTTCTTC.

This clone occurred a few times. In DNA, the CDR3 is TGTGCCAGCAGAGTTCACCAAACTAATGAAAAACTGTTTTTT. Its translation: CASRVHQTNEKLFF. The genes are TRBV28 and TRBJ1-4, with no clear D. The germline CDR1 and CDR2 sequences are MDHEN and SYDVKM. The CDR3 is 14 residues long. The ends were cut back, 6 bases at V and 1 base at J, with 9 bases in the middle.

This clone was recorded only once. In nucleotides, the CDR3 is TGTGCCAGCAGCCCCGCCCGGCTAGCGGGGCCCAATGAGCAGTTCTTC. Protein product: CASSPARLAGPNEQFF. The chain employs TRBV7-9 and TRBJ2-1; TRBD2 aligns across 9 bases. CDR1 SEHNR and CDR2 FQNEAQ come from the germline V gene (reference sequence). The CDR3 is made up of 16 amino acids. V gave up 5 bases and J gave up 6 bases; unmatched junction bases: 11.

This sequence joins TRBV18 and TRBJ2-7; 9 positions match TRBD1. V shed 6 bases and J 0 bases; nucleotides not matched to a gene: 9. The germline gives CDR1 KGHSH, CDR2 LQKENI. The CDR3 runs 16 residues. The DNA for the CDR3 is TGTGCCAGCTCGACGACAGGGGGTGCCTACTCCTACGAGCAGTACTTC. Translating gives CASSTTGGAYSYEQYF.

The rearrangement uses TRBV27 and TRBJ2-6; 8 bases map to TRBD2. The CDR3 runs 21 residues. Germline V CDR1 and CDR2: MNHEY, SMNVEV (reference sequence). J was trimmed by 0 bases and V by 5 bases; bases with no gene match: 18. CDR3 in DNA: TGTGCCAGCAGTCTACAACTCGAACTTGCGGGGGGAGGCTCTGGGGCCAACGTCCTGACTTTC. The encoded protein is CASSLQLELAGGGSGANVLTF.